Below, 18 T cell receptor beta chains from the same sample are listed, as sequenced in a study of cytomegalovirus exposure and HLA in healthy donors. Both 60 Vbeta primers and 13 Jbeta primers went into the PCR. This table comes from immunoSEQ multiplex PCR, and its TCRdb copy is limited to in-frame clones, with some not included. The sample has about 160,000 clones; 70% to 90% are singletons. The source material was PBMCs. The receptors stem from a young man in good health and CMV-seropositive.

V usage is TRBV5-6 and J usage is TRBJ2-5; 8 bases match TRBD1. V trimming: 0 bases; J trimming: 5 bases; junction bases outside the gene matches: 6. Germline lookup yields CDR1 SGHDT and CDR2 YYEEEE. The CDR3 length is 15 residues. This chain's CDR3 is CASSLGTGKMETQYF. The DNA of the CDR3 is TGTGCCAGCAGCTTGGGGACAGGGAAAATGGAGACCCAGTACTTC. The variable domain in full, with the rest retrieved from reference TRBV5-6 and TRBJ2-5, is DAGVTQSPTHLIKTRGQQVTLRCSPKSGHDTVSWYQQALGQGPQFIFQYYEEEERQRGNFPDRFSGHQFPNYSSELNVNALLLGDSALYLCASSLGTGKMETQYFGPGTRLLVL.

V and J are TRBV4-3 and TRBJ2-7; perhaps TRBD1 as D (5 bases). From germline, CDR1 is LGHNA and CDR2 YSLEER. CDR3 length: 15 amino acids. Trimming cost V 3 bases and J 3 bases, with 15 bases left between them. As DNA, the CDR3 is TGCGCCAGCAGCCAGGAAGCCAGGGAATACTACGAGCAGTACTTC. Residues: CASSQEAREYYEQYF.

The chain joins TRBV7-2 to TRBJ2-7; D ambiguous. V was cut by 5 bases and J by 1 base, with 3 bases left in between. Germline V gene lookup returns CDR1 SGHTA and CDR2 FQGNSA. This CDR3 has 11 amino acids. The CDR3 is CASSPSYEQYF. CDR3 coding DNA: TGTGCCAGCAGCCCTTCCTACGAGCAGTACTTC. Together with reference TRBV7-2 and TRBJ2-7, the CDR3 gives the full variable domain: GAGVSQSPSNKVTEKGKDVELRCDPISGHTALYWYRQSLGQGLEFLIYFQGNSAPDKSGLPSDRFSAERTGGSVSTLTIQRTQQEDSAVYLCASSPSYEQYFGPGTRLTVT.

The rearrangement links TRBV30 to TRBJ2-7; no clear D. Trimming stripped 0 bases from V and 0 bases from J, with 12 bases between. CDR3 length: 15 residues. Germline V gene sequence: CDR1 GTSNPN, CDR2 SVGIG (reference sequence). The CDR3 DNA follows: TGTGCCTGGAGTGTATCCACCTATAGCTCCTACGAGCAGTACTTC. This translates into CAWSVSTYSSYEQYF.

The chain employs TRBV11-3 and TRBJ2-7, with 13 bases identical to TRBD2. The germline V gene encodes CDR1 SGHNT and CDR2 YENEEA. V was pared by 1 base and J by 5 bases, with 17 bases of the junction left unmatched. The CDR3 has 20 amino acids. DNA of the CDR3: TGTGCCAGCAGCTTAGCCTTGATACTAGCGGGGGGGCCGGGATCTGACGAGCAGTACTTC. It codes for CASSLALILAGGPGSDEQYF.

V gene TRBV27 combines with J gene TRBJ2-3; 8 nucleotides align to TRBD1. V was pared by 5 bases and J by 4 bases, with 5 bases of the junction left unmatched. This CDR3 comprises 14 residues. The germline V gene encodes CDR1 MNHEY and CDR2 SMNVEV (reference sequence). CDR3 in amino acids: CASSMDRVADTQYF. For the CDR3, the DNA is TGTGCCAGCAGTATGGACAGGGTAGCAGATACGCAGTATTTT.

The V call is TRBV7-2, the J call TRBJ1-2; the match to TRBD1 covers 7 bases. This CDR3 has 16 amino acids. Trimming removed 4 bases from V and 1 base from J; junction bases left unmatched: 9. Germline lookup yields CDR1 SGHTA and CDR2 FQGNSA. The chain's CDR3 is CASSSLGQSFNYGYTF. CDR3 in DNA: TGTGCCAGCAGCTCCCTGGGACAGTCATTTAACTATGGCTACACCTTC.

The chain couples TRBV4-3 to TRBJ1-1; D gene unclear. The CDR3 contains 14 residues. V was trimmed by 0 bases and J by 4 bases, leaving 9 bases between them. Germline loops: CDR1 LGHNA, CDR2 YSLEER. The CDR3 here is CASSQDKISTEAFF. CDR3 DNA sequence: TGCGCCAGCAGCCAAGATAAGATTAGCACTGAAGCTTTCTTT.

This clone was found a few times. V and J are TRBV5-6 and TRBJ1-2; 7 nucleotides agree with TRBD1. The V segment lost 3 bases and the J segment 4 bases; nucleotides outside the gene matches: 15. The germline CDR1 and CDR2 sequences are SGHDT and YYEEEE. The CDR3 covers 17 residues. In DNA, the CDR3 is TGTGCCAGCAGCTCACCGGGACAGCCCGACGGAGGCTATGGCTACACCTTC. Translating it yields CASSSPGQPDGGYGYTF.

The chain couples TRBV6-4 to TRBJ1-5; 7 bases line up with TRBD1. CDR3 size: 13 residues. V lost 6 bases and J lost 3; bases outside the gene matches: 2. In germline, CDR1 is MRHNA, CDR2 SNTAGT. CDR3 nucleotides: TGTGCCAGCAGCCAGGGGGTCAATCAGCCCCAGCATTTT. It translates to CASSQGVNQPQHF.

The chain employs TRBV7-9 and TRBJ2-2; D may be TRBD2 (7 bases). CDR3 length equals 16 residues. V gave up 5 bases and J gave up 2 bases, with 15 bases separating them. The germline V gene has CDR1 SEHNR and CDR2 FQNEAQ (reference sequence). The CDR3: CASSLSGTLNTGELFF. CDR3 sequence (DNA): TGTGCCAGCAGCCTGAGCGGGACACTTAACACCGGGGAGCTGTTTTTT.

As regards this clone: The sample holds other DNA sequences that translate to the same CDR3. This rearrangement joins TRBV11-3 to TRBJ1-2; possible D gene TRBD1, 6 bases. Germline loops: CDR1 SGHNT, CDR2 YENEEA. V gave up 5 bases and J gave up 5 bases, with 9 bases separating them. The CDR3 loop spans 12 amino acids. DNA for the CDR3: TGTGCCAGCAGCCCCAGGGGTTATGGCTACACCTTC. It encodes CASSPRGYGYTF.

CDR3 sequence: CASRGSYEQYF. CDR3 bases: TGTGCCAGCAGAGGGAGCTACGAGCAGTACTTC. The chain is built from TRBV5-8 and TRBJ2-7, with D perhaps TRBD2 (5 bases). Germline V gene sequence: CDR1 SGHTS, CDR2 YDEGEE. The CDR3 sequence is 11 residues long. V gave up 5 bases and J gave up 3 bases, with 6 bases separating them.

This clone was seen a single time. Within the sample, other DNA sequences also encode this same CDR3. V gene TRBV19 combines with J gene TRBJ1-1; a weak D match, TRBD1 (6 bases). The CDR3 loop spans 14 amino acids. CDR1 is LNHDA and CDR2 is SQIVND in the germline V gene (reference sequence). Trimming took off 5 bases at V and 0 bases at J, with 10 bases between the two ends. CDR3 in DNA: TGTGCCAGTAGTCCCAGGGGTCTGAACACTGAAGCTTTCTTT. Translation: CASSPRGLNTEAFF.

This chain joins TRBV27 and TRBJ1-2; D possibly corresponds to TRBD1 (6 bases). There are 13 residues in the CDR3. Germline CDR1 and CDR2: MNHEY and SMNVEV (reference sequence). Deletions cut 3 bases from V and 6 bases from J, with 11 bases between. The CDR3 region has the DNA TGTGCCAGCAGTTTCTTACAGGGAAATGGCTACACCTTC. It specifies CASSFLQGNGYTF.

The V and J genes are TRBV6-6 and TRBJ1-2; TRBD1 matches 10 bases. The CDR3 length is 15 residues. The V and J ends lost 3 bases and 2 bases, in that order; junction bases with no gene match: 3. CDR1 MNHNY and CDR2 SVGAGI come from the germline V gene (reference sequence). CDR3 residues: CASSYRQGANYGYTF. The CDR3 DNA is TGTGCCAGCAGTTATAGACAGGGGGCGAACTATGGCTACACCTTC.

This chain links TRBV6-5 with TRBJ2-2; D perhaps matches TRBD1 (6 bases). This CDR3 has 14 residues. CDR1 is MNHEY, CDR2 SVGAGI, per germline. The V end lost 4 bases, the J end lost 1 base, and 7 bases lay between the germline ends. The DNA of the CDR3 is TGTGCCAGCAGTTGGACAGTGAACACCGGGGAGCTGTTTTTT. Residues: CASSWTVNTGELFF.

This clone appeared a few times. The chain joins TRBV6-6 to TRBJ1-6; TRBD1 is a possible D gene (6 bases). Per germline, CDR1 MNHNY and CDR2 SVGAGI (reference sequence). The CDR3 runs to 14 residues. V lost 6 bases, J lost 9 bases, and 15 bases lay in between. CDR3 coding DNA: TGTGCCAGCAGCGACAGGTGGAGTAGTTCACCCCTCCACTTT. Its translation is CASSDRWSSSPLHF.